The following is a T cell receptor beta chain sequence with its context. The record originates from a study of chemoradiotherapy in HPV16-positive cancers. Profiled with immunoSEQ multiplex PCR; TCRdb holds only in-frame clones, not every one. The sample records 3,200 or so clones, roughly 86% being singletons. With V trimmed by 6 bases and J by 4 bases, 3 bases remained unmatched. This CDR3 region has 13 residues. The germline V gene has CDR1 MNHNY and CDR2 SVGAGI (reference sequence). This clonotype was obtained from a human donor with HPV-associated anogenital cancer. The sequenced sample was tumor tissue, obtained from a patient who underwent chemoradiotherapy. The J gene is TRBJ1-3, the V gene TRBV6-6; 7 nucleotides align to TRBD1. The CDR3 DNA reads TGTGCCAGCAGCCGGGGACAGGGAAACACCATATATTTT. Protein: CASSRGQGNTIYF.